These T cell receptor beta chains were read from a single sample in a study of T cells in Graves' hyperthyroidism and ophthalmopathy. TCRdb reprocessed the multiplex PCR reads via MiXCR and lists one record per CDR3 protein. The sample records over 300,000 distinct CDR3 sequences, approximately 14% being singletons. Sequenced sample: blood. The receptors shown here come from a woman aged 55-70 years with Graves' hyperthyroidism. The CDR3 runs from the conserved cysteine through the conserved F or W. The D gene is left open where the match is weak. Expanded clones are given a class, and other clones once, few, many or no size at all.

v_gene: TRBV3-1
abundance: many
d_gene: TRBD1
j_gene: TRBJ1-1
CDR3nt: TGTGCCAGCAGCCAACCGGACAGGGGGGGGGCTGAAGCTTTCTTT
CDR3aa: CASSQPDRGGAEAFF

v_gene: TRBV7-9
abundance: many
d_gene: TRBD1
j_gene: TRBJ2-7
CDR3nt: TGTGCCAGCAGCTTAGGAGACAGGGGGCCTCTCCCCCACGAGCAGTACTTC
CDR3aa: CASSLGDRGPLPHEQYF

v_gene: TRBV11-2
abundance: many
d_gene: -
j_gene: TRBJ1-1
CDR3nt: TGTGCCAGCAGCTTAGATCGGGGGCGGACTGAAGCTTTCTTT
CDR3aa: CASSLDRGRTEAFF

v_gene: TRBV19
abundance: many
d_gene: -
j_gene: TRBJ1-1
CDR3nt: TGTGCAACGGGACGGCAGAACACTGAAGCTTTCTTT
CDR3aa: CATGRQNTEAFF

v_gene: TRBV7-6
abundance: -
d_gene: -
j_gene: TRBJ2-1
CDR3nt: TGTGCCAGCAGCTACTACGGGGGCAATGAGCAGTTCTTC
CDR3aa: CASSYYGGNEQFF

v_gene: TRBV5-5
abundance: few
d_gene: -
j_gene: TRBJ1-5
CDR3nt: TGTGCCAGCAGCAGGGACCCCCAGCATTTT
CDR3aa: CASSRDPQHF

v_gene: TRBV27
abundance: -
d_gene: TRBD1
j_gene: TRBJ1-5
CDR3nt: TGTGCCAGCAGTAGACCCGGGACAGGAGTTAATCAGCCCCAGCATTTT
CDR3aa: CASSRPGTGVNQPQHF

v_gene: TRBV11-1
abundance: -
d_gene: TRBD2
j_gene: TRBJ2-3
CDR3nt: TGTGCCAGCCGATGGACTAGCGGGAGGACAGATACGCAGTATTTT
CDR3aa: CASRWTSGRTDTQYF

v_gene: TRBV19
abundance: -
d_gene: TRBD1
j_gene: TRBJ2-2
CDR3nt: TGTGCCAGTAGTATTGGCAGGGGGACCGGGGAGCTGTTTTTT
CDR3aa: CASSIGRGTGELFF

v_gene: TRBV20-1
abundance: many
d_gene: TRBD2
j_gene: TRBJ2-3
CDR3nt: TGCAGTGCTATCCTAGGACTAGCAGGCACAGATACGCAGTATTTT
CDR3aa: CSAILGLAGTDTQYF

v_gene: TRBV11-2
abundance: -
d_gene: -
j_gene: TRBJ1-3
CDR3nt: TGTGCCAGCAGCTTAGGGGTGGCGCGCACCATATATTTT
CDR3aa: CASSLGVARTIYF

v_gene: TRBV5-6
abundance: many
d_gene: -
j_gene: TRBJ1-5
CDR3nt: TGTGCCAGCAGCTTGGGAGTGATCGATCAGCCCCAGCATTTT
CDR3aa: CASSLGVIDQPQHF

v_gene: TRBV6-1
abundance: many
d_gene: -
j_gene: TRBJ1-5
CDR3nt: TGTGCCAGCAGTCCCCGGAGTTATAGCAATCAGCCCCAGCATTTT
CDR3aa: CASSPRSYSNQPQHF

v_gene: TRBV29-1
abundance: many
d_gene: -
j_gene: TRBJ2-2
CDR3nt: TGCAGCGTTAACCCCACGGGGGCGGGCACCGGGGAGCTGTTTTTT
CDR3aa: CSVNPTGAGTGELFF

v_gene: TRBV20-1
abundance: many
d_gene: TRBD2
j_gene: TRBJ2-7
CDR3nt: TGCAGTGCAAGACTAGCGGGAGGCTCCTACGAGCAGTACTTC
CDR3aa: CSARLAGGSYEQYF

v_gene: TRBV4-2
abundance: few
d_gene: -
j_gene: TRBJ1-6
CDR3nt: TGTGCCAGCAGCCAAGGGGGACGGGGGAAGAATTCACCCCTCCACTTT
CDR3aa: CASSQGGRGKNSPLHF

v_gene: TRBV6-6
abundance: -
d_gene: -
j_gene: TRBJ1-1
CDR3nt: TGTGCCAGCAGTTACTCGCGGGGAAGAGTTGAAGCTTTCTTT
CDR3aa: CASSYSRGRVEAFF

v_gene: TRBV11-2
abundance: many
d_gene: -
j_gene: TRBJ2-1
CDR3nt: TGTGCCAGCAGCTTAGATTTACGCATCTCCTACAATGAGCAGTTCTTC
CDR3aa: CASSLDLRISYNEQFF

v_gene: TRBV27
abundance: -
d_gene: -
j_gene: TRBJ1-5
CDR3nt: TGTGCCACCGGACAGAACAATCAGCCCCAGCATTTT
CDR3aa: CATGQNNQPQHF

v_gene: TRBV20-1
abundance: many
d_gene: TRBD2
j_gene: TRBJ2-3
CDR3nt: TGCAGTGCTACCAGCGGGGGCACAGATACGCAGTATTTT
CDR3aa: CSATSGGTDTQYF

v_gene: TRBV4-1
abundance: -
d_gene: -
j_gene: TRBJ2-1
CDR3nt: TGCGCCAGCAGCCTGAGCCTTTCTGGGAGCTCCTACAATGAGCAGTTCTTC
CDR3aa: CASSLSLSGSSYNEQFF

v_gene: TRBV7-8
abundance: few
d_gene: TRBD1
j_gene: TRBJ1-5
CDR3nt: TGTGCCAGCAGCTTATTAGGGGACAGCAATCAGCCCCGGCATTTT
CDR3aa: CASSLLGDSNQPRHF

v_gene: TRBV12-3/TRBV12-4
abundance: many
d_gene: -
j_gene: TRBJ2-1
CDR3nt: TGTGCCAGCAGTTTCTTCGGGTCTCCATACAATGAGCAGTTCTTC
CDR3aa: CASSFFGSPYNEQFF

v_gene: TRBV6-1
abundance: -
d_gene: TRBD1
j_gene: TRBJ2-4
CDR3nt: TGTGCCAGCAGTTCTAACCCCGGGACAGGGTCCAAAAACATTCAGTACTTC
CDR3aa: CASSSNPGTGSKNIQYF

v_gene: TRBV20-1
abundance: many
d_gene: -
j_gene: TRBJ1-1
CDR3nt: TGCAGTGCGATAGTTGGGGGCGGCACTGAAGCTTTCTTT
CDR3aa: CSAIVGGGTEAFF

v_gene: TRBV7-9
abundance: many
d_gene: -
j_gene: TRBJ1-2
CDR3nt: TGTGCCAGCAGCTTAGTGGCCGGTTTAACGGGCTATGGCTACACCTTC
CDR3aa: CASSLVAGLTGYGYTF

v_gene: TRBV19
abundance: few
d_gene: -
j_gene: TRBJ1-5
CDR3nt: TGTGCCAGTAGTATGTATGGTCAGTATAGCAATCAGCCCCAGCATTTT
CDR3aa: CASSMYGQYSNQPQHF

v_gene: TRBV2
abundance: many
d_gene: -
j_gene: TRBJ1-1
CDR3nt: TGTGCCAGCATGGCAGCGGGCACTGAAGCTTTCTTT
CDR3aa: CASMAAGTEAFF

v_gene: TRBV5-1
abundance: many
d_gene: -
j_gene: TRBJ2-5
CDR3nt: TGCGCCAGCAGCTTGGAGGGATATCCTCAAGAGACCCAGTACTTC
CDR3aa: CASSLEGYPQETQYF

v_gene: TRBV9
abundance: -
d_gene: -
j_gene: TRBJ1-3
CDR3nt: TGTGCCAGCAGCGCCCCACTAATGAAGGCTGATGGAAACACCATATATTTT
CDR3aa: CASSAPLMKADGNTIYF

v_gene: TRBV29-1
abundance: -
d_gene: -
j_gene: TRBJ1-3
CDR3nt: TGCAGCGTTGCTGAAGGCCGAAACACCATATATTTT
CDR3aa: CSVAEGRNTIYF

v_gene: TRBV3-1
abundance: many
d_gene: TRBD2
j_gene: TRBJ2-1
CDR3nt: TGTGCCAGCAGCGTAAGACTAGCGGGGTACAATGAGCAGTTCTTC
CDR3aa: CASSVRLAGYNEQFF

v_gene: TRBV24-1
abundance: many
d_gene: TRBD2
j_gene: TRBJ2-3
CDR3nt: TGTGCCACCAGAGAAAGCGGGACGAGCACAGATACGCAGTATTTT
CDR3aa: CATRESGTSTDTQYF

v_gene: TRBV7-3
abundance: many
d_gene: TRBD2
j_gene: TRBJ2-1
CDR3nt: TGTGCCAGCAGCCCAGGACTAGTAGGCAATGAGCAGTTCTTC
CDR3aa: CASSPGLVGNEQFF

v_gene: TRBV3-1
abundance: -
d_gene: -
j_gene: TRBJ2-1
CDR3nt: TGTGCCAGCAGCCAAGATTGGCGACAATACAATGAGCAGTTCTTC
CDR3aa: CASSQDWRQYNEQFF

v_gene: TRBV20-1
abundance: many
d_gene: -
j_gene: TRBJ1-1
CDR3nt: TGCAGTGCCCTCAGGGCAGGCCGCTCCGACACTGAAGCTTTCTTT
CDR3aa: CSALRAGRSDTEAFF

v_gene: TRBV3-1
abundance: many
d_gene: -
j_gene: TRBJ2-4
CDR3nt: TGTGCCAGCAGCCAAGAGGGCGCTTTGGCCAAAAACATTCAGTACTTC
CDR3aa: CASSQEGALAKNIQYF

v_gene: TRBV5-1
abundance: many
d_gene: -
j_gene: TRBJ2-7
CDR3nt: TGCGCCAGCAGCTTGGGGGCTGGGGGAGTCCACGAGCAGTACTTC
CDR3aa: CASSLGAGGVHEQYF

v_gene: TRBV6-2/TRBV6-3
abundance: -
d_gene: -
j_gene: TRBJ2-1
CDR3nt: TGTGCCAGCACCCAACAAGACCGGGGTGAGCAGTTCTTC
CDR3aa: CASTQQDRGEQFF

v_gene: TRBV6-1
abundance: -
d_gene: -
j_gene: TRBJ2-7
CDR3nt: TGTGCCAGCAGTGAAGTTGCGGGAATGGGCGAGCAGTACTTC
CDR3aa: CASSEVAGMGEQYF